These T cell receptor beta chains were read from a single sample in a study of OX40 agonist ivuxolimab in advanced cancers. Sequenced by immunoSEQ multiplex PCR; TCRdb stores in-frame clones only, minus some. Here the sample spans approximately 81,000 clones, approximately 81% being singletons. Specimen: CD4+ or CD8+ T cells sorted from blood, collected in a trial of the OX40 agonist ivuxolimab. The receptor source for this set is an adult with an advanced solid tumor such as melanoma, head and neck, liver or kidney cancer. Both conserved end residues are part of each CDR3. Each record gives: D gene, V gene, J gene, clone size, CDR3 protein, CDR3 DNA. The D gene is left open where the match is weak. Where a row states a size, it is once, few, many or the class of an expanded clone; other rows omit it.

NA	TRBV7-9	TRBJ1-1	NA	CASSYVENTEAFF	TGTGCCAGCAGCTATGTGGAGAACACTGAAGCTTTCTTT
TRBD1	TRBV7-8	TRBJ1-5	NA	CASRRDRWANQPQHF	TGTGCCAGCAGACGGGACAGGTGGGCCAATCAGCCCCAGCATTTT
NA	TRBV11-2	TRBJ2-7	NA	CASSLGPSEQYF	TGTGCCAGCAGCTTAGGTCCCAGCGAGCAGTACTTC
TRBD1	TRBV11-3	TRBJ1-5	NA	CASRAPGQGNNQPQHF	TGTGCCAGCAGGGCACCGGGACAGGGGAACAATCAGCCCCAGCATTTT
TRBD1	TRBV9	TRBJ2-2	few	CASSVETGGTGELFF	TGTGCCAGCAGCGTAGAAACAGGGGGCACCGGGGAGCTGTTTTTT
NA	TRBV27	TRBJ1-5	NA	CASSLGQSYQPQHF	TGTGCCAGCAGTTTAGGACAGAGTTATCAGCCCCAGCATTTT
NA	TRBV11-1	TRBJ2-3	NA	CASSLMSGGAGSSDTQYF	TGTGCCAGCAGCTTAATGTCTGGGGGGGCGGGAAGCTCAGATACGCAGTATTTT
TRBD1	TRBV6-6	TRBJ1-4	NA	CASSYGQGANEKLFF	TGTGCCAGCAGCTACGGACAGGGGGCGAATGAAAAACTGTTTTTT
TRBD1	TRBV2	TRBJ1-5	NA	CASKDRPYSNQPQHF	TGTGCCAGCAAGGACAGGCCCTATAGCAATCAGCCCCAGCATTTT
NA	TRBV5-4	TRBJ2-5	NA	CASSLVTGYQETQYF	TGTGCCAGCAGCTTGGTAACGGGGTACCAAGAGACCCAGTACTTC
TRBD1	TRBV5-1	TRBJ2-1	few	CASSASGTANEQFF	TGCGCCAGCAGCGCGTCCGGGACAGCGAATGAGCAGTTCTTC
NA	TRBV6-1	TRBJ1-1	NA	CASSATGIKITEAFF	TGTGCCAGCAGTGCCACAGGGATAAAAATCACTGAAGCTTTCTTT
TRBD1	TRBV5-4	TRBJ2-3	NA	CASSGTGGGNLLGTDTQYF	TGTGCCAGCAGCGGCACAGGGGGCGGGAATTTGCTCGGCACAGATACGCAGTATTTT
NA	TRBV30	TRBJ2-7	once	CAWSVLTLGEQYF	TGTGCCTGGAGTGTACTAACCTTGGGCGAGCAGTACTTC
TRBD1	TRBV18	TRBJ1-1	once	CASSFRTGENTEAFF	TGTGCCAGCTCATTTCGGACAGGAGAGAACACTGAAGCTTTCTTT
NA	TRBV9	TRBJ1-5	NA	CASSAGQGDQPQHF	TGTGCCAGCAGCGCTGGTCAGGGCGATCAGCCCCAGCATTTT
NA	TRBV11-2	TRBJ2-3	NA	CASSRSQGDTQYF	TGTGCCAGCAGCCGCAGTCAGGGAGATACGCAGTATTTT
NA	TRBV5-1	TRBJ2-6	NA	CASSLGPSGGVGANVLTF	TGCGCCAGCAGCTTGGGGCCCTCAGGGGGGGTCGGGGCCAACGTCCTGACTTTC
NA	TRBV28	TRBJ2-7	NA	CASTGRRMVTGYEQYF	TGTGCCAGCACGGGCCGGCGAATGGTTACGGGCTACGAGCAGTACTTC
NA	TRBV7-2	TRBJ2-1	NA	CASSSDHAYNEQFF	TGTGCCAGCAGCTCGGACCATGCCTACAATGAGCAGTTCTTC
NA	TRBV19	TRBJ1-6	NA	CASSIAGGSGNSPLHF	TGTGCCAGTAGTATAGCTGGGGGTTCCGGCAATTCACCCCTCCACTTT
NA	TRBV14	TRBJ2-2	NA	CASSQKGYTGELFF	TGTGCCAGCAGCCAAAAGGGGTACACCGGGGAGCTGTTTTTT
NA	TRBV5-1	TRBJ2-7	NA	CASSSGGGHEQYF	TGCGCCAGCAGCTCCGGGGGCGGGCACGAGCAGTACTTC
NA	TRBV6-5	TRBJ1-1	many	CASSIERNTEAFF	TGTGCCAGCAGTATCGAAAGAAACACTGAAGCTTTCTTT
TRBD1	TRBV6-6	TRBJ1-6	NA	CASTIRQGRDSPLHF	TGTGCCAGCACCATCAGACAGGGCAGGGATTCACCCCTCCACTTT
NA	TRBV5-8	TRBJ2-3	NA	CASSSPAIDTQYF	TGTGCCAGCAGCTCTCCCGCAATAGATACGCAGTATTTT
NA	TRBV21-1	TRBJ1-1	NA	CASSGTPVSEAFF	TGTGCCAGCAGCGGGACTCCAGTTTCTGAAGCTTTCTTT
NA	TRBV5-1	TRBJ1-4	NA	CASSLTGTTNEKLFF	TGCGCCAGCAGCTTAACAGGAACAACTAATGAAAAACTGTTTTTT